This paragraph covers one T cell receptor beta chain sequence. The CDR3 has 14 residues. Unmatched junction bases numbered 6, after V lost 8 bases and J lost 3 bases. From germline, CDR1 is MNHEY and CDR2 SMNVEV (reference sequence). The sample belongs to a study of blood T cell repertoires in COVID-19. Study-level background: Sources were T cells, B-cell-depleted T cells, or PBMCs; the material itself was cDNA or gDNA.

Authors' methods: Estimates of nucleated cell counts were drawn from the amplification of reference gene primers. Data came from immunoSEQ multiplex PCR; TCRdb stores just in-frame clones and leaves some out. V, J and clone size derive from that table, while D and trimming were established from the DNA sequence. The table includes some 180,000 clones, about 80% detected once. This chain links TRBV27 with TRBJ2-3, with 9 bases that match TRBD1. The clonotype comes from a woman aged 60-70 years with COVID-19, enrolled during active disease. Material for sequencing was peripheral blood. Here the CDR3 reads CASGDRERTDTQYF. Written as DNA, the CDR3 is TGTGCCAGCGGGGACAGGGAGAGAACAGATACGCAGTATTTT.